The 7 T cell receptor beta chains reported below all come from one sample, sequenced in a study of CD8 T cells in ankylosing spondylitis. Study conclusions and caveats: Several highly homologous variants made up a TCR beta motif, and this motif appeared characteristic of ankylosing spondylitis blood.

A single record per CDR3 protein comes from TCRdb applying MiXCR to the 5' RACE reads. The sample lists roughly 700,000 distinct CDR3 sequences, over 15% occurring once. The antigens of these receptors remain unknown. The sequencing input was blood, either unsorted or a sorted T cell fraction (not recorded which). The receptors shown here come from a male donor with ankylosing spondylitis.

The rearrangement links TRBV6-1 to TRBJ2-1; D is possibly TRBD2 (5 bases). The CDR3 consists of 14 residues. Trimming stripped 7 bases from V and 0 bases from J, with 10 bases between. The V gene's germline CDR1 is MNHNS and CDR2 SASEGT. CDR3 sequence reads: CASKDSSSYNEQFF. The CDR3 bases are TGTGCCAGCAAGGACTCTAGCTCCTACAATGAGCAGTTCTTC.

This clonotype was counted between two and nine times. The chain links TRBV5-1 to TRBJ1-6; 9 bases map to TRBD1. The CDR3 length is 15 residues. CDR1 is SGHRS and CDR2 is YFSETQ in the germline V gene. Trimming at V came to 0 bases and at J to 8 bases, leaving 3 bases not matched to a gene. CDR3 loop: CASSLAGQGYSPLHF. In DNA, the CDR3 is TGCGCCAGCAGCTTGGCGGGACAGGGATATTCACCCCTCCACTTT.

Only a few counts were recorded for this clonotype. This chain links TRBV4-2 with TRBJ2-7; no reliable D call. Germline lookup yields CDR1 LGHNA and CDR2 YNFKEQ. Trimming stripped 0 bases from V and 4 bases from J, with 13 bases between. The CDR3 extends over 15 amino acids. CDR3 sequence (DNA): TGTGCCAGCAGCCAAGAAAGACTCAACCAGTACGAGCAGTACTTC. It translates to CASSQERLNQYEQYF.

The gene calls are TRBV2 and TRBJ2-7; TRBD2 matches 9 bases. CDR1 is SNHLY and CDR2 is FYNNEI in the germline V gene. Germline trimming cut 7 bases from V and 7 bases from J; bases unmatched to any gene: 8. This CDR3 contains 13 residues. The CDR3 region has the DNA TGTGCCAGCACCCTAGCGGGAATGGGAGAGCAGTACTTC. This sequence encodes CASTLAGMGEQYF.

The chain uses TRBV29-1 and TRBJ2-2, with D perhaps assigned TRBD1 or TRBD2 (5 bases each). The V and J ends lost 1 base and 5 bases respectively, with 14 bases between them. CDR1 SQVTM and CDR2 ANQGSEA come from the germline V gene. The CDR3 has 15 residues. The CDR3, as DNA: TGCAGCGTTGAAGGGTCCGGGGCGGTGACCGGGGAGCTGTTTTTT. Residues: CSVEGSGAVTGELFF.

The chain employs TRBV30 and TRBJ2-1; D may be TRBD2 (6 bases). Germline loops: CDR1 GTSNPN, CDR2 SVGIG (reference sequence). This CDR3 has 14 residues. Between the trimmed V and J ends, which lost 4 bases and 2 bases, there was a span of 12 bases. The CDR3 loop is CAWNRDSTYNEQFF. CDR3 nucleotides: TGTGCCTGGAACCGGGACTCTACCTACAATGAGCAGTTCTTC.

V is TRBV7-3 and J is TRBJ1-6; 11 bases line up with TRBD1. The CDR3 is 15 amino acids. V lost 3 bases and J lost 7; bases outside the gene matches: 2. The germline V gene encodes CDR1 SGHTA and CDR2 FQGTGA. The CDR3: CASSLDRGRNSPLHF. The CDR3 DNA follows: TGTGCCAGCAGCTTGGACAGGGGGCGAAATTCACCCCTCCACTTT.